This TCR beta chain comes out of a study of blood T cell repertoires in COVID-19. CDR1 LGHDT and CDR2 YNNKEL come from the germline V gene (reference sequence). V shed 0 bases and J shed 2 bases, with 14 bases lying between them. This CDR3 contains 16 residues. Data came from immunoSEQ multiplex PCR; TCRdb stores just in-frame clones and leaves some out. The data show 98,000 or so clones, less than 90% seen once. The clonotype originates from a human donor in a cohort sampled during active COVID-19. The chain uses TRBV3-1 (or the pseudogene TRBV3-2) and TRBJ2-7, with D tentatively TRBD2 (6 bases). Sequences were obtained from peripheral blood. As DNA, the CDR3 is TGTGCCAGCAGCCAAGACCCTGGGACTTCCCCCTACGAGCAGTACTTC. This translates into CASSQDPGTSPYEQYF.